Presented here are 31 T cell receptor beta chains from one specimen sequenced in a study of blood T cells in healthy people across ages. Then a second PCR, running about 6 to 11 cycles, was carried out with a sample-barcoded 5' primer and a J-beta primer mix. Using its own MiXCR run on the 5' RACE reads, TCRdb lists one record per CDR3 protein. The profile shows about 1.1 million distinct CDR3 sequences, 35% to 40% of them singletons. Material: blood. These receptors were taken from a man aged 18 to 30 in good health.

With respect to this clonotype: At one end, the junction sequence differs from germline, possibly due to a read error. The rearrangement links TRBV10-3 to TRBJ1-6, with 7 bases matching TRBD1. The CDR3 has 15 amino acids. The germline CDR1 and CDR2 sequences are ENHRY and SYGVKD. This chain's CDR3 is CAIRNTGVGNSPPHF. In DNA, the CDR3 is TGTGCCATCAGAAATACAGGGGTTGGGAATTCACCCCCCCACTTT.

The chain uses TRBV20-1 and TRBJ2-1; unclear D gene. Germline V CDR1 and CDR2: DFQATT, SNEGSKA (reference sequence). The CDR3 spans 14 residues. Trimming cost V 2 bases and J 4 bases, with 12 bases left between them. CDR3 sequence reads: CSARSGRSYNEQFF. As DNA, the CDR3 is TGCAGTGCTAGAAGTGGTAGGTCGTACAATGAGCAGTTCTTC.

This clonotype was counted a few times. The V call is TRBV30, the J call TRBJ1-1; no firm D call. This CDR3 contains 13 residues. CDR1 is GTSNPN and CDR2 is SVGIG in the germline V gene (reference sequence). The germline V and J ends were trimmed by 0 bases and 1 base, with 6 bases remaining between them. In DNA form, the CDR3 reads TGTGCCTGGAGTGTACGGGAGAACACTGAAGCTTTCTTT. Its translation: CAWSVRENTEAFF.

This clonotype has ten or more counts. The chain has TRBV29-1 and TRBJ1-2; 11 bases map to TRBD1. The CDR3 has 11 residues. Germline trimming cut 7 bases from V and 8 bases from J; bases unmatched to any gene: 3. Germline CDR1 SQVTM, CDR2 ANQGSEA. CDR3 bases: TGCAGCGCCGGGACAGGGGGAGGCTACACCTTC. Its translation is CSAGTGGGYTF.

The chain uses TRBV6-2 or TRBV6-3 and TRBJ1-5; unclear D gene. V lost 2 bases and J lost 6, with 11 bases in between. This CDR3 spans 14 amino acids. Looked up from germline, CDR1 is MNHEY and CDR2 is SVGEGT. In DNA, the CDR3 is TGTGCCAGCAGTTACAGACACCCAGGTCAGCCCCAGCATTTT. Translating gives CASSYRHPGQPQHF.

This clonotype was detected only a few times. This chain uses TRBV5-1 with TRBJ2-4; a possible D gene is TRBD2 (5 bases). V shed 5 bases and J shed 13 bases, with 13 bases lying between them. CDR3 length: 11 residues. Germline assignment: CDR1 SGHRS and CDR2 YFSETQ. The CDR3 sequence: CASSNNREQYF. The CDR3 coding sequence is TGCGCCAGCAGTAATAATAGGGAGCAGTACTTC.

This clonotype occurred a few times. The chain has TRBV20-1 and TRBJ1-1; TRBD1 is a possible D gene (5 bases). The V gene's germline CDR1 is DFQATT and CDR2 SNEGSKA (reference sequence). The V end lost 2 bases, the J end lost 3 bases, and 7 bases lay between the germline ends. The CDR3 sequence is 12 residues long. The CDR3 DNA follows: TGCAGTGCTAGAAAAGGGGACACTGAAGCTTTCTTT. It specifies CSARKGDTEAFF.

The V call is TRBV20-1, the J call TRBJ1-6; D is possibly TRBD1 (5 bases). Germline V CDR1 and CDR2: DFQATT, SNEGSKA (reference sequence). V lost 2 bases and J lost 10, with 12 bases in between. The CDR3 totals 13 residues. In DNA form, the CDR3 reads TGCAGTGCTAGAACAGAGGGGATGTCACCCCTCCACTTT. Translated, it gives CSARTEGMSPLHF.

The chain has TRBV9 and TRBJ1-1; TRBD1 agrees at 11 bases. The CDR3 runs 14 residues. From germline, CDR1 is SGDLS and CDR2 YYNGEE. The V and J ends lost 3 bases and 10 bases, in that order; junction bases with no gene match: 8. Written as DNA, the CDR3 is TGTGCCAGCAGCGGCATGGGACAGGGGGGGGCAGCTTTCTTT. Its protein is CASSGMGQGGAAFF.

The chain couples TRBV3-1 to TRBJ2-5; weak D call: TRBD2 (5 bases). The CDR3 totals 15 residues. Germline V gene sequence: CDR1 LGHDT, CDR2 YNNKEL (reference sequence). V was clipped by 0 bases and J by 11 bases, with 19 bases between them. CDR3 residues: CASSQDLVEGNEQYF. As DNA, the CDR3 is TGTGCCAGCAGCCAAGATTTAGTAGAGGGAAATGAGCAGTACTTC.

This clonotype occurred a few times. V usage is TRBV5-6 and J usage is TRBJ2-3, with D possibly being TRBD1 or TRBD2 (6 bases each). The CDR3 totals 15 residues. The germline V gene encodes CDR1 SGHDT and CDR2 YYEEEE. V lost 0 bases and J 6 bases, leaving 14 bases between the germline ends. The CDR3 nucleotides read TGTGCCAGCAGCTTGGTTCGTGGAGGGGGTGATACGCAGTATTTT. The encoded protein is CASSLVRGGGDTQYF.

The sample holds a few counts of this clonotype. The chain couples TRBV6-5 to TRBJ2-4; TRBD1 is a possible D gene (5 bases). Germline CDR1 and CDR2: MNHEY and SVGAGI. The V and J ends lost 6 bases and 8 bases respectively, with 14 bases between them. The CDR3 extends over 13 amino acids. Here the CDR3 DNA reads TGTGCCAGCAGACGGACAATTGGAGACATTCAGTACTTC. This codes for CASRRTIGDIQYF.

The chain joins TRBV6-2 or TRBV6-3 to TRBJ2-1, with D possibly being TRBD2 (6 bases). The CDR3 runs 12 residues. CDR1 is MNHEY, CDR2 SVGEGT, per germline. Trimming stripped 6 bases from V and 10 bases from J, with 13 bases between. The CDR3 reads CASSKTSFEQFF. CDR3 sequence (DNA): TGTGCCAGCAGCAAGACTAGTTTCGAGCAGTTCTTC.

The rearrangement joins TRBV7-3 to TRBJ1-1, with a tentative D call TRBD1 (6 bases). V gave up 8 bases and J gave up 7 bases, with 17 bases separating them. The germline V gene has CDR1 SGHTA and CDR2 FQGTGA. The CDR3 covers 13 residues. The CDR3, as DNA: TGTGCCAGCGACAAAGGGGGAGGGGATGAAGCTTTCTTT. Encoded protein: CASDKGGGDEAFF.

The rearrangement joins TRBV28 to TRBJ2-1; TRBD1 aligns across 10 bases. After removal of 5 bases from V and 10 bases from J, the junction contained 11 bases not matched to a gene. The CDR3 spans 15 residues. The V gene's germline CDR1 is MDHEN and CDR2 SYDVKM. The CDR3 reads CASSNTDRGLGEQFF. CDR3 coding DNA: TGTGCCAGCAGTAACACGGACAGGGGGTTAGGGGAGCAGTTCTTC.

This clonotype was seen a handful of times. V is TRBV29-1 and J is TRBJ2-1, with no clear D. The CDR3 runs to 16 residues. Trimming took 3 bases from V and 0 from J, leaving 15 bases between them. Germline CDR1 reads SQVTM; CDR2 reads ANQGSEA. The CDR3 sequence: CSVEVEITSSYNEQFF. CDR3 nucleotides: TGCAGCGTTGAGGTGGAAATAACCTCCTCCTACAATGAGCAGTTCTTC.

DNA for the CDR3: TGTGCCAGCAGTTTACTACCTGGGCGGAACACTGAAGCTTTCTTT. This sequence encodes CASSLLPGRNTEAFF. The genes are TRBV28 and TRBJ1-1, with D unresolved. The CDR3 has 15 residues. Trimming stripped 2 bases from V and 1 base from J, with 11 bases between. CDR1 MDHEN and CDR2 SYDVKM come from the germline V gene.

This chain connects TRBV12-3 or TRBV12-4 to TRBJ2-7, with 7 bases matching TRBD1. The CDR3 has 14 residues. After removal of 6 bases from V and 4 bases from J, the junction contained 9 bases not matched to a gene. Here the CDR3 DNA reads TGTGCCAGCAGAGAGACAGGGCCCAAATACGAGCAGTACTTC. Amino acids: CASRETGPKYEQYF.

This chain uses TRBV5-1 with TRBJ2-2, with D perhaps assigned TRBD1 or TRBD2 (7 bases each). The germline V gene encodes CDR1 SGHRS and CDR2 YFSETQ. Trimming shortened V by 4 bases and J by 3 bases, and 16 bases separated the two germline ends. This CDR3 has 16 residues. As DNA, the CDR3 is TGCGCCAGCAGCCCTATGCCAGGGGGGGACACCGGGGAGCTGTTTTTT. Protein product: CASSPMPGGDTGELFF.

The chain employs TRBV12-3 or TRBV12-4 and TRBJ1-6, with D possibly being TRBD1 (6 bases). Trimming pared 4 bases from V and 0 bases from J, leaving 10 bases between. This CDR3 is built from 16 residues. The CDR3 here is CASSSTGNSYNSPLHF. The CDR3 DNA sequence: TGTGCCAGCAGTTCCACAGGGAACTCCTATAATTCACCCCTCCACTTT.

The chain has TRBV7-9 and TRBJ2-5, with no clear D. The germline gives CDR1 SEHNR, CDR2 FQNEAQ (reference sequence). CDR3 length: 13 amino acids. Trimming took 7 bases from V and 0 from J, leaving 9 bases between them. DNA of the CDR3: TGTGCCAGCAACCCTTTTTACCAAGAGACCCAGTACTTC. Amino acid sequence: CASNPFYQETQYF.

The rearrangement links TRBV2 to TRBJ1-1; D is possibly TRBD1 (6 bases). CDR3 length equals 12 residues. Germline lookup yields CDR1 SNHLY and CDR2 FYNNEI. V was trimmed by 10 bases and J by 2 bases, leaving 11 bases between them. As DNA, the CDR3 is TGTGCCACCAGGACAGCCAACACTGAAGCTTTCTTT. This sequence encodes CATRTANTEAFF.

This clonotype was observed a few times. The genes are TRBV7-9 and TRBJ1-1; 7 bases are a match to TRBD1. CDR3 length: 13 residues. With 5 bases clipped from V and 4 bases from J, the junction kept 4 bases outside the gene matches. Germline values: CDR1 SEHNR, CDR2 FQNEAQ (reference sequence). CDR3 protein: CASSQTGTTEAFF. DNA of the CDR3: TGTGCCAGCAGCCAGACAGGGACCACTGAAGCTTTCTTT.

This clonotype has just a few counts. V is TRBV12-3 or TRBV12-4 and J is TRBJ1-4, with 8 bases lining up with TRBD1. The junction had 5 bases not matched to a gene; V was cut back by 7 bases and J by 4 bases. The CDR3 runs 14 residues. The CDR3 region is CASTPTGDNEKLFF. In DNA form, the CDR3 reads TGTGCCAGCACCCCGACAGGGGATAATGAAAAACTGTTTTTT.

Here the CDR3 reads CASSHDSARFISSEKLFF. CDR3 DNA sequence: TGTGCCAGCAGTCATGACAGCGCTCGATTTATTTCCTCGGAAAAACTGTTTTTT. The chain has TRBV6-1 and TRBJ1-4, with a possible D match to TRBD1 (5 bases). Germline CDR1 is MNHNS and CDR2 is SASEGT. The CDR3 length is 18 residues. V was cut by 5 bases and J by 8 bases, with 27 bases left in between.

The chain couples TRBV20-1 to TRBJ1-3; D unresolved. The CDR3 is 12 amino acids. CDR1 is DFQATT, CDR2 SNEGSKA, per germline (reference sequence). Trimming removed 0 bases at V and 5 bases at J, with 5 bases between. The CDR3 region has the DNA TGCAGTGCTAGAGATGACCGAAACACCATATATTTT. This gives the protein CSARDDRNTIYF.

The V call is TRBV6-1, the J call TRBJ1-1; D remains ambiguous. Per germline, CDR1 MNHNS and CDR2 SASEGT. V was clipped by 4 bases and J by 1 base, with 10 bases between them. There are 14 residues in the CDR3. In nucleotides, the CDR3 is TGTGCCAGCAGTGTAGGGAGCTCGAACACTGAAGCTTTCTTT. Protein: CASSVGSSNTEAFF.

This clonotype occurred a few times. J is TRBJ1-4 and V is TRBV4-2; D ambiguous. Trimming left V 1 base short and J 4 bases short, with 13 bases between. There are 16 residues in the CDR3. The germline V gene encodes CDR1 LGHNA and CDR2 YNFKEQ. The CDR3 loop reads CASSQAFGQYNEKLFF. CDR3 bases: TGTGCCAGCAGCCAAGCGTTTGGTCAGTATAATGAAAAACTGTTTTTT.

The sample holds a few counts of this clonotype. Possible read error: a much larger clone is one base away. The rearrangement uses TRBV7-2 and TRBJ2-5; D is ambiguous. The CDR3 has 14 amino acids. V was pared by 5 bases and J by 0 bases, with 10 bases between. Germline loops: CDR1 SGHTA, CDR2 FQGNSA. The CDR3 DNA sequence: TGTGCCAGCAGCGTGGGCCTGTACCAAGAGACCCAGTACTTC. This gives the protein CASSVGLYQETQYF.

The J gene is TRBJ1-1, the V gene TRBV6-1, with D uncertain. Trimming took off 1 base at V and 2 bases at J, with 14 bases between the two ends. The CDR3 has 16 residues. CDR1 is MNHNS, CDR2 SASEGT, per germline. The CDR3 sequence: CASSEGFRLGNTEAFF. The CDR3 DNA reads as TGTGCCAGCAGTGAAGGTTTCCGCCTCGGTAACACTGAAGCTTTCTTT.

There are a few counts of this clonotype. The chain couples TRBV7-2 to TRBJ2-5; D uncertain. The CDR3 runs to 13 residues. The germline V gene has CDR1 SGHTA and CDR2 FQGNSA. Trimming cost V 2 bases and J 3 bases, with 7 bases left between them. The CDR3: CASSLPVEETQYF. The DNA for the CDR3 is TGTGCCAGCAGCTTACCAGTTGAAGAGACCCAGTACTTC.